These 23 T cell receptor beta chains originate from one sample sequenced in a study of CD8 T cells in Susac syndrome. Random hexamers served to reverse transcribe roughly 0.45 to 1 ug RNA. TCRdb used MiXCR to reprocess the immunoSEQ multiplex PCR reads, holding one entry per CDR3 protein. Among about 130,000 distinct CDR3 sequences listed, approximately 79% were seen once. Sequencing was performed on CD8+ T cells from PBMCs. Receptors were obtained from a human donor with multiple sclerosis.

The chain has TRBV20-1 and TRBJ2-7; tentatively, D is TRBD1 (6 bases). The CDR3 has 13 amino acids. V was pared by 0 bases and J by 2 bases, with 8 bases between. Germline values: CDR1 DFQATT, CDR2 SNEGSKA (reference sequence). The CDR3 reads CSARDRDTYEQYV. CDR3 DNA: TGCAGTGCTAGAGATCGGGACACCTACGAGCAGTACGTC.

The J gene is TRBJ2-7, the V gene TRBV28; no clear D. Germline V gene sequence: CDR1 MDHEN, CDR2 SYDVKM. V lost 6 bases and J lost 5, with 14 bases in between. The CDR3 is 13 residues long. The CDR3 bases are TGTGCCAGCAGCTCCCCCGTGGTACACGAGCAGTACTTC. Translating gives CASSSPVVHEQYF. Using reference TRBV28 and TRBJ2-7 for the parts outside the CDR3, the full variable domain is DVKVTQSSRYLVKRTGEKVFLECVQDMDHENMFWYRQDPGLGLRLIYFSYDVKMKEKGDIPEGYSVSREKKERFSLILESASTNQTSMYLCASSSPVVHEQYFGPGTRLTVT.

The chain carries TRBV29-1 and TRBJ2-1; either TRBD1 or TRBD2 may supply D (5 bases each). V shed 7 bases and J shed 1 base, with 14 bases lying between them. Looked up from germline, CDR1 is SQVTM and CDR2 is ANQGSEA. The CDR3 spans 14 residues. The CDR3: CSAAGTASYNEQFF. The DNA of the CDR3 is TGCAGCGCAGCCGGGACGGCATCCTACAATGAGCAGTTCTTC.

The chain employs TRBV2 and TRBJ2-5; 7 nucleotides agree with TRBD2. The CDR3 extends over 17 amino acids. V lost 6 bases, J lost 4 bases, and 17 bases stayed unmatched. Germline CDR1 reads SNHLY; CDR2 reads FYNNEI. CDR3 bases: TGTGCCAGCAGACCCCCTACTAGCGTTCCGCAGGGAGAGACCCAGTACTTC. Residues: CASRPPTSVPQGETQYF. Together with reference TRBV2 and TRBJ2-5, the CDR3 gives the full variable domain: EPEVTQTPSHQVTQMGQEVILRCVPISNHLYFYWYRQILGQKVEFLVSFYNNEISEKSEIFDDQFSVERPDGSNFTLKIRSTKLEDSAMYFCASRPPTSVPQGETQYFGPGTRLLVL.

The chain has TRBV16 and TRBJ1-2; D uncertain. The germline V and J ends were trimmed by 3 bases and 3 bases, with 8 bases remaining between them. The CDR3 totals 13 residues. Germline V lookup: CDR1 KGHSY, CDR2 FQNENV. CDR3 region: CASSHPGDYGYTF. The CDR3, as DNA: TGTGCCAGCAGCCACCCCGGGGACTATGGCTACACCTTC.

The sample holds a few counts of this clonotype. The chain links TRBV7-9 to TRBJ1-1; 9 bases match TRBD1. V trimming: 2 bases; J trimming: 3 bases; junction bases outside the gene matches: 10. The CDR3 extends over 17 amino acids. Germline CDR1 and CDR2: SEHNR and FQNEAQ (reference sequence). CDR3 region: CASSLIGRTGDDTEAFF. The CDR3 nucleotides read TGTGCCAGCAGCTTAATAGGTAGGACAGGGGACGACACTGAAGCTTTCTTT.

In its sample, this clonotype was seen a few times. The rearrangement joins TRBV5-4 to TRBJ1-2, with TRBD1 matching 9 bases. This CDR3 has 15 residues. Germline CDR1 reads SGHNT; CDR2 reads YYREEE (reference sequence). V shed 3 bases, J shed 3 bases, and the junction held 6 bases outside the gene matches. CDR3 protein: CASSYGQGTYYGYTF. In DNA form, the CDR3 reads TGTGCCAGCAGCTACGGACAGGGGACGTACTATGGCTACACCTTC.

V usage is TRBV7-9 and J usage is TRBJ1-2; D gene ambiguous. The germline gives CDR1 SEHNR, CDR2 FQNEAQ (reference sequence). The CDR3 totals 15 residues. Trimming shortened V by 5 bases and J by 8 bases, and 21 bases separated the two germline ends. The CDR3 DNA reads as TGTGCCAGCAGCACCTCGGTAGCCCTTAATGAAGGCTACACCTTC. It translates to CASSTSVALNEGYTF.

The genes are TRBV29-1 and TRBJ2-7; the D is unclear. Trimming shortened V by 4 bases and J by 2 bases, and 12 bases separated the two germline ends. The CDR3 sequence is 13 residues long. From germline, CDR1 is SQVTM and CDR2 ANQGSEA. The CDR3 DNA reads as TGCAGCGTTGGAGGACGTAGGGCCTACGAGCAGTACTTC. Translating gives CSVGGRRAYEQYF.

The CDR3 coding sequence is TGTGCCAGTAGAGCACTCTGGGGGGAGAGTAGCAATCAGCCCCAGCATTTT. Amino acids: CASRALWGESSNQPQHF. The genes are TRBV19 and TRBJ1-5, with D perhaps TRBD1 (5 bases). V lost 6 bases and J lost 0, with 18 bases in between. This CDR3 contains 17 residues. Per the germline V gene, CDR1 is LNHDA and CDR2 is SQIVND (reference sequence).

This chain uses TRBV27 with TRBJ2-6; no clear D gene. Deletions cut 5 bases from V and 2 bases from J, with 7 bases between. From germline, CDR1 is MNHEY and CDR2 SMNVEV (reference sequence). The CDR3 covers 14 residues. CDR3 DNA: TGTGCCAGCAGTCGAAGGGCTGGGGCCAACGTCCTGACTTTC. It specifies CASSRRAGANVLTF. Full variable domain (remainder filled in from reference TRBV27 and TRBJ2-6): EAQVTQNPRYLITVTGKKLTVTCSQNMNHEYMSWYRQDPGLGLRQIYYSMNVEVTDKGDVPEGYKVSRKEKRNFPLILESPSPNQTSLYFCASSRRAGANVLTFGAGSRLTVL.

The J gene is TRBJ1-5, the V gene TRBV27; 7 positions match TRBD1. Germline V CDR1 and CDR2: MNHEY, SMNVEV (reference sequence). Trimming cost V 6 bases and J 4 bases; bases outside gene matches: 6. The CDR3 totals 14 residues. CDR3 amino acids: CASRPTGVNQPQHF. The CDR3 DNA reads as TGTGCCAGCAGACCCACAGGGGTGAATCAGCCCCAGCATTTT.

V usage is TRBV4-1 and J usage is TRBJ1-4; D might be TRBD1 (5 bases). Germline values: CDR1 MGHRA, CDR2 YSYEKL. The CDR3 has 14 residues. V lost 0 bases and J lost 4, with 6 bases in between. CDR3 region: CASSQDGGNEKLFF. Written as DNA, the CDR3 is TGCGCCAGCAGCCAAGATGGGGGTAATGAAAAACTGTTTTTT.

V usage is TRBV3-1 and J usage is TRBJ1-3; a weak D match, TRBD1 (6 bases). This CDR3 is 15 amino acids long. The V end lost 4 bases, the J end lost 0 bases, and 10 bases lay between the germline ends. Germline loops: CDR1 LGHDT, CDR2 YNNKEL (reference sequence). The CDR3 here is CASSPGHTSGNTIYF. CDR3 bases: TGTGCCAGCAGCCCGGGACATACCTCTGGAAACACCATATATTTT.

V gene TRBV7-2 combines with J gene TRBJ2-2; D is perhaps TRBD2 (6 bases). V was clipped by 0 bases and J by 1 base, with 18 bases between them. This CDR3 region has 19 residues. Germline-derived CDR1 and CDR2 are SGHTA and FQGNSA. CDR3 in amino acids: CASSLARDWSGVNTGELFF. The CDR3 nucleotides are TGTGCCAGCAGCTTAGCCCGGGACTGGTCGGGGGTGAACACCGGGGAGCTGTTTTTT.

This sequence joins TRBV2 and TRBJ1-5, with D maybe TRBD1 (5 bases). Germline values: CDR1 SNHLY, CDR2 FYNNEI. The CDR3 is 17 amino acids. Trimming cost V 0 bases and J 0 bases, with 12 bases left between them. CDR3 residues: CASSEAAGQGSNQPQHF. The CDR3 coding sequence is TGTGCCAGCAGTGAAGCGGCGGGTCAGGGTAGCAATCAGCCCCAGCATTTT.

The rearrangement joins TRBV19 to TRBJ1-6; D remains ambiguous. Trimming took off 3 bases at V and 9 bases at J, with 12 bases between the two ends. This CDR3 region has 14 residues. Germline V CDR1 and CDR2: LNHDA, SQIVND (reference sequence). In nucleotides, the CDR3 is TGTGCCAGTAGTATGTATAAGAATGGTTCACCCCTCCACTTT. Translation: CASSMYKNGSPLHF.

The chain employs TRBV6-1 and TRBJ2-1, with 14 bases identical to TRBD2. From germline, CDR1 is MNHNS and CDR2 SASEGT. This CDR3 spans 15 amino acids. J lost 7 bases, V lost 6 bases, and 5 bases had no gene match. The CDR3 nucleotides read TGTGCCAGCAGCCGACTAGCGGGGGGGCCTAATGAGCAGTTCTTC. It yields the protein CASSRLAGGPNEQFF.

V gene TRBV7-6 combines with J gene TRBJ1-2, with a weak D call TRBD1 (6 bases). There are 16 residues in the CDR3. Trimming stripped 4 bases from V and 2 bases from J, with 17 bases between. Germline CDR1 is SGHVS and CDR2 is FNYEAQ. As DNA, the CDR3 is TGTGCCAGCAGCTCTGTCCAGGGGTTCGCAAACTATGGCTACACCTTC. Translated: CASSSVQGFANYGYTF. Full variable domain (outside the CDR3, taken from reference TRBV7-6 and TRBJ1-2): GAGVSQSPRYKVTKRGQDVALRCDPISGHVSLYWYRQALGQGPEFLTYFNYEAQQDKSGLPNDRFSAERPEGSISTLTIQRTEQRDSAMYRCASSSVQGFANYGYTFGSGTRLTVV.

In DNA, the CDR3 is TGTGCCAGTAGTATTCGCGGGATCTACAATGAGCAGTTCTTC. This translates into CASSIRGIYNEQFF. The chain recombines TRBV19 with TRBJ2-1, with D perhaps TRBD2 (6 bases). CDR3 size: 14 residues. V dropped 3 bases and J dropped 3 bases, with 9 bases sitting between them. Germline V gives CDR1 LNHDA, CDR2 SQIVND (reference sequence).

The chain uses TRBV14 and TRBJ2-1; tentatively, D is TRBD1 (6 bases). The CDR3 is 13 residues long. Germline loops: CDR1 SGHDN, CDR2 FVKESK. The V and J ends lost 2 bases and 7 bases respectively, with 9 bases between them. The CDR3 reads CASSQWTENEQFF. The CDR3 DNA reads TGTGCCAGCAGCCAATGGACAGAAAATGAGCAGTTCTTC.

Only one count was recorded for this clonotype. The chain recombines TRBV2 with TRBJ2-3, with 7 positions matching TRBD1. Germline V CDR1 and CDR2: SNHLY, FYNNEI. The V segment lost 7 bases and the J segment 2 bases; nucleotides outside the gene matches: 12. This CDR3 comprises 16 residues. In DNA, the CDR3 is TGTGCCAGCAACCGGGACAGTACATTCCACACAGATACGCAGTATTTT. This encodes CASNRDSTFHTDTQYF.

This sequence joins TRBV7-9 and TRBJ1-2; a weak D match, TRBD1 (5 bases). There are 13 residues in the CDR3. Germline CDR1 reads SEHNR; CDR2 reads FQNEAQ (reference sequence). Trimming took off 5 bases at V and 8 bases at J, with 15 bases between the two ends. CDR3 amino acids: CASSPPSGPGYTF. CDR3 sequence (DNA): TGTGCCAGCAGCCCCCCCTCAGGGCCCGGCTACACCTTC.